Shown below are 17 T cell receptor beta chains from a single sample sequenced in a study of vaccination and CD4 T cells after COVID-19. Sequence data for DNA of cultured CD4+ T cells were generated by the Oncomine TCR Beta short-read assay. Investigators isolated genomic DNA from cultured CD4+ T cells. TCRdb processed the PCR reads anew with MiXCR; each CDR3 protein has one entry. The table shows about 9,700 distinct CDR3 sequences, with about 44% occurring only once. Antigen specificity for these receptors is unknown. Treatment: roughly ten-day PBMC culture with coronavirus spike peptide pools or control peptides (ViraFEST assay). Collection of the unexposed donor's CD4+ T cells took place before the COVID-19 pandemic (2011-2018). Source material: CD4+ T cells from blood, cultured in vitro. These receptors originate from a human donor in good health.

This clonotype has just a few counts. The genes are TRBV28 and TRBJ2-7, with D tentatively TRBD2 (6 bases). The ends were cut back, 6 bases at V and 3 bases at J, with 12 bases in the middle. This CDR3 contains 13 residues. Germline CDR1 and CDR2: MDHEN and SYDVKM. CDR3 loop: CASRRDFGYEQYF. For the CDR3, the DNA is TGTGCCAGCAGGAGGGACTTCGGCTACGAGCAGTACTTC.

The chain couples TRBV14 to TRBJ2-7, with D possibly being TRBD1 (6 bases). The germline V gene encodes CDR1 SGHDN and CDR2 FVKESK. The V end lost 4 bases, the J end lost 2 bases, and 12 bases lay between the germline ends. CDR3 length: 14 residues. CDR3 residues: CASSPTGTTYEQYF. The DNA of the CDR3 is TGTGCCAGCAGCCCAACCGGGACAACCTACGAGCAGTACTTC.

The V call is TRBV7-3, the J call TRBJ1-1, with D maybe TRBD1 (5 bases). CDR3 length equals 13 residues. The germline gives CDR1 SGHTA, CDR2 FQGTGA. Trimming pared 3 bases from V and 3 bases from J, leaving 8 bases between. The CDR3 protein is CASSFVTDTEAFF. As DNA, the CDR3 is TGTGCCAGCAGCTTTGTGACAGACACTGAAGCTTTCTTT.

The gene calls are TRBV6-2 or TRBV6-3 and TRBJ2-1; TRBD2 might be the D (6 bases). V lost 9 bases and J 2 bases, leaving 11 bases between the germline ends. The V gene's germline CDR1 is MNHEY and CDR2 SVGEGT. The CDR3 sequence is 13 residues long. The CDR3 nucleotides are TGTGCCAGTCGGGAGACCGCCTACAATGAGCAGTTCTTC. It encodes CASRETAYNEQFF.

CDR3 coding DNA: TGTGCCAGCAGCTTAATAGCGGGGACCGTGCCTCTGGGGGATAATGAGCAGTTCTTC. This translates into CASSLIAGTVPLGDNEQFF. The J gene is TRBJ2-1, the V gene TRBV7-3, with 8 bases identical to TRBD2. Germline values: CDR1 SGHTA, CDR2 FQGTGA. The ends lost 1 base at V and 7 bases at J; junction bases unmatched: 18. The CDR3 sequence is 19 residues long.

The chain links TRBV4-3 to TRBJ2-7; D possibly matches TRBD1 or TRBD2 (5 bases each). There are 15 residues in the CDR3. V was shortened by 1 base and J by 0 bases, with 10 bases between the two germline ends. Per the germline V gene, CDR1 is LGHNA and CDR2 is YSLEER. CDR3 sequence reads: CASSQGVGDSYEQYF. The CDR3 DNA reads as TGCGCCAGCAGCCAAGGAGTGGGGGACTCCTACGAGCAGTACTTC.

The V gene is TRBV5-1, the J gene TRBJ1-2, with D possibly TRBD1 on 5 matching bases. V was trimmed by 7 bases and J by 6 bases, leaving 16 bases between them. The germline V gene has CDR1 SGHRS and CDR2 YFSETQ. This CDR3 region has 13 residues. The CDR3 DNA is TGCGCCAGCTTCCTTGGGGGGAACGATGGCTACACCTTC. This gives the protein CASFLGGNDGYTF.

In its sample, this clonotype is medium-sized. The chain employs TRBV6-1 and TRBJ1-5; tentatively, D is TRBD1 (6 bases). The V and J ends lost 6 bases and 11 bases respectively, with 23 bases between them. The CDR3 has 15 amino acids. From germline, CDR1 is MNHNS and CDR2 SASEGT. This CDR3 is CASSRRGGEGRAQHF. CDR3 bases: TGTGCCAGCAGCCGGCGGGGGGGCGAGGGTAGAGCCCAGCATTTT.

The rearrangement joins TRBV20-1 to TRBJ1-6, with D uncertain. Trimming took off 0 bases at V and 9 bases at J, with 18 bases between the two ends. Germline CDR1 and CDR2: DFQATT and SNEGSKA (reference sequence). The CDR3 is 16 amino acids. The CDR3 coding sequence is TGCAGTGCTAGAGATCGGAGCTCAATATTTGGTTCACCCCTCCACTTT. Translation: CSARDRSSIFGSPLHF.

The table lists this clonotype with a count of one. The chain links TRBV7-8 to TRBJ2-3; possible D gene TRBD2, 5 bases. The CDR3 loop spans 16 amino acids. CDR1 and CDR2 (germline): SGHVS, FQNEAQ. Trimming took 1 base from V and 0 from J, leaving 11 bases between them. As DNA, the CDR3 is TGTGCCAGCAGCTTAGTTGAAGCGGCTAGCACAGATACGCAGTATTTT. Its translation: CASSLVEAASTDTQYF.

The V call is TRBV19, the J call TRBJ1-5, with TRBD1 matching 7 bases. The length of the CDR3 is 17 residues. V lost 7 bases and J lost 4; bases outside the gene matches: 16. Germline V gene data show CDR1 as LNHDA and CDR2 as SQIVND (reference sequence). The CDR3 here is CASTKVTGAMSNQPQHF. The CDR3 nucleotides read TGTGCCAGTACCAAGGTAACAGGGGCAATGTCAAATCAGCCCCAGCATTTT.

V gene TRBV20-1 combines with J gene TRBJ2-7; D is unresolved. Germline values: CDR1 DFQATT, CDR2 SNEGSKA (reference sequence). The CDR3 has 13 residues. The CDR3 spells CSAPRRKDYEQYF. The CDR3 bases are TGCAGCGCCCCTCGGCGGAAAGACTACGAGCAGTACTTC.

The chain carries TRBV27 and TRBJ2-1; D is perhaps TRBD1 or TRBD2 (5 bases each). The CDR3 has 11 amino acids. In germline, CDR1 is MNHEY, CDR2 SMNVEV (reference sequence). V lost 7 bases and J 9 bases, leaving 10 bases between the germline ends. The CDR3 region has the DNA TGTGCCAGCACAAGAGGGGTTGAGCAGTTCTTC. Encoded protein: CASTRGVEQFF.

The CDR3, as DNA: TGCAGTGCTAGACTCGGGGGGGACACTGAAGCTTTCTTT. Translating gives CSARLGGDTEAFF. This sequence joins TRBV20-1 and TRBJ1-1; maybe TRBD1 (5 bases). Trimming took 2 bases from V and 3 from J, leaving 10 bases between them. Germline CDR1 and CDR2: DFQATT and SNEGSKA (reference sequence). The CDR3 consists of 13 residues.

This clonotype showed up just a few times. The chain links TRBV20-1 to TRBJ2-2, with 7 bases fitting TRBD1. The CDR3 totals 16 residues. J gave up 6 bases and V 5 bases, and 15 bases lay outside the gene matches. The germline gives CDR1 DFQATT, CDR2 SNEGSKA (reference sequence). CDR3 nucleotide sequence: TGCAGTGCTGTGCCTCACAGGGGAAGGGATCCCGGGGAGCTGTTTTTT. Translated, it gives CSAVPHRGRDPGELFF.

V is TRBV5-6 and J is TRBJ1-2; D gene uncertain. The CDR3 runs 13 residues. The germline CDR1 and CDR2 sequences are SGHDT and YYEEEE. Trimming removed 4 bases at V and 5 bases at J, with 12 bases between. For the CDR3, the DNA is TGTGCCAGCAGCCCGCTCCGGGAGTATGGCTACACCTTC. This translates into CASSPLREYGYTF.

The CDR3, as DNA: TGTGCCAGCAGCTCGCTCGACGAGCAGTACTTC. Translating it yields CASSSLDEQYF. The J gene is TRBJ2-7, the V gene TRBV7-9; D is undetermined. Trimming took 4 bases from V and 5 from J, leaving 6 bases between them. Per the germline V gene, CDR1 is SEHNR and CDR2 is FQNEAQ (reference sequence). The CDR3 runs 11 residues.